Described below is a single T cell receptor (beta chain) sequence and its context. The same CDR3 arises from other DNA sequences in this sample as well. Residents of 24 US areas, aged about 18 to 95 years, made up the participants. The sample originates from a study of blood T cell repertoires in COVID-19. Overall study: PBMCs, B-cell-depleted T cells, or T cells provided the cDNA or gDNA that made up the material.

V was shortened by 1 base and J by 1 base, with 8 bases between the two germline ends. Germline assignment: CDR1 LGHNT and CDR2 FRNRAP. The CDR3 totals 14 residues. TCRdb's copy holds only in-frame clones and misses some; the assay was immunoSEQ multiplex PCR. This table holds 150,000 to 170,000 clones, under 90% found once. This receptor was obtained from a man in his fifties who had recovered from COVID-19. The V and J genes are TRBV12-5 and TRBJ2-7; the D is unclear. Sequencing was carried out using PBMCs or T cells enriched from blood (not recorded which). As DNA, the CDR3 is TGTGCTAGTGGTTTGGCAGGTGGGTCCTACGAGCAGTACTTC. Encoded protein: CASGLAGGSYEQYF.